Sequencing of this T cell receptor beta chain was carried out in a study of CXCR3-negative and CXCR3-positive naive CD8 T cells. As for the study in general: TRB reads totalled about 135 million, about 1.5 +/- 0.3 million per library.

The germline V gene has CDR1 SSHAT and CDR2 FNYEAQ (reference sequence). The CDR3 extends over 13 amino acids. Regarding this clonotype: The target antigen is unknown.

Findings of the study overall: In both naive subsets diversity was comparably high, whereas memory CD8+ cells showed much lower diversity. Naive CXCR3-positive and CXCR3-negative cells shared similar TRBV-TRBJ usage, unlike memory cells. CXCR3-expressing naive cells carried TRB CDR3s more hydrophobic than those of CXCR3-negative naive cells. Cryopreserved cells partially lost CXCR3 expression, and fresh PBMCs were used in most assays.

UMI-tagged TRB cDNA libraries were built via 5' RACE. TCRdb processed the 5' RACE reads again and assigns one entry to each CDR3 protein, with no DNA. The repertoire shows roughly 140,000 distinct CDR3 sequences; the top ten hold 0.25% to 0.35%. The V gene is TRBV7-7, the J gene TRBJ2-3. This TCR was recovered from a human donor in good health. Some clones in this sample may be carry-over from other donors' samples. The sample consisted of naive CXCR3+ CD8+ T cells from blood. The subset was: CD45RO-CCR7+CD27+CD95- naive CD8+ T cells expressing CXCR3 (TNR3+). CDR3 amino acids: CASSQRSTDTQYF. The full variable domain, completed using reference TRBV7-7 and TRBJ2-3, is GAGVSQSPRYKVTKRGQDVTLRCDPISSHATLYWYQQALGQGPEFLTYFNYEAQPDKSGLPSDRFSAERPEGSISTLTIQRTEQRDSAMYRCASSQRSTDTQYFGPGTRLTVL.